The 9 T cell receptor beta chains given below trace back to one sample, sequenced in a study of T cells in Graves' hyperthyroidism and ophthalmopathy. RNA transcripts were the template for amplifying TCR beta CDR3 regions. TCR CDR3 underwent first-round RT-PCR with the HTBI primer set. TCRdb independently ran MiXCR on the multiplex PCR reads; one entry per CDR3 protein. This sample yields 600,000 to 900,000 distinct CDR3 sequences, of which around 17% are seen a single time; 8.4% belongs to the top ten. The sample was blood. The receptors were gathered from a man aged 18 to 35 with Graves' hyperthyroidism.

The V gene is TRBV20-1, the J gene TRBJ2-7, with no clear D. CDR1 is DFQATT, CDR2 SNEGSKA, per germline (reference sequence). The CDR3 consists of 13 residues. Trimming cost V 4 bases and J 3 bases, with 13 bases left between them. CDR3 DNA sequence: TGCAGTGCTACTAACCCAGGATACTACGAGCAGTACTTC. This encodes CSATNPGYYEQYF.

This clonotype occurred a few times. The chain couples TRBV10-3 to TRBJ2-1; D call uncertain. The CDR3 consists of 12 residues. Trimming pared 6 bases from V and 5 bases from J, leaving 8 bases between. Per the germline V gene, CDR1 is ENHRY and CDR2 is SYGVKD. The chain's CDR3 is CAISGLHNEQFF. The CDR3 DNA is TGTGCCATCAGCGGCCTGCACAATGAGCAGTTCTTC.

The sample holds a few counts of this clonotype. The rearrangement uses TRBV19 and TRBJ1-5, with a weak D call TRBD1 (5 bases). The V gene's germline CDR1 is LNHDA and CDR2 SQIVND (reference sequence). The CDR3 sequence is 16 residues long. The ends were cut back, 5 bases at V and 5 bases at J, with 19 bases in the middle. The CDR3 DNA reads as TGTGCCAGTAGTCGCCGGGACGCCGACGGGTATCAGCCCCAGCATTTT. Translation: CASSRRDADGYQPQHF. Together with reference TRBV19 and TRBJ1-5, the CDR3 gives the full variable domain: DGGITQSPKYLFRKEGQNVTLSCEQNLNHDAMYWYRQDPGQGLRLIYYSQIVNDFQKGDIAEGYSVSREKKESFPLTVTSAQKNPTAFYLCASSRRDADGYQPQHFGDGTRLSIL.

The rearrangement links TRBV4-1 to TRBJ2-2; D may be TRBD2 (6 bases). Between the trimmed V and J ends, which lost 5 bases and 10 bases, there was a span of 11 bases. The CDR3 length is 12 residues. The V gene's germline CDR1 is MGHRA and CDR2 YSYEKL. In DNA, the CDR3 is TGCGCCAGCAGCGAGAGGGAGGAGGAGCTGTTTTTT. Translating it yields CASSEREEELFF.

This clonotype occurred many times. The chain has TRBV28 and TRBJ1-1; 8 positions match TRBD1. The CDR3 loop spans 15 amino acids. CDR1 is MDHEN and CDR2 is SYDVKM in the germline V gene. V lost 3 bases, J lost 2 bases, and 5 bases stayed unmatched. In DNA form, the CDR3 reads TGTGCCAGCAGTTTCCAGGGGGCGGTAAACACTGAAGCTTTCTTT. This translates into CASSFQGAVNTEAFF. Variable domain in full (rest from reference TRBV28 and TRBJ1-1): DVKVTQSSRYLVKRTGEKVFLECVQDMDHENMFWYRQDPGLGLRLIYFSYDVKMKEKGDIPEGYSVSREKKERFSLILESASTNQTSMYLCASSFQGAVNTEAFFGQGTRLTVV.

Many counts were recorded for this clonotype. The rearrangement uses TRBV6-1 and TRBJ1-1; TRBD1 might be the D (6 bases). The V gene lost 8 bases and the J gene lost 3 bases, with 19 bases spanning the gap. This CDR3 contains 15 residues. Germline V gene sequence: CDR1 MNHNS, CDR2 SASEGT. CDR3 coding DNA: TGTGCCAGCTCCTCCGGGTGGGGGCGCGACACTGAAGCTTTCTTT. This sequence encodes CASSSGWGRDTEAFF.

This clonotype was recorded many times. The CDR3 nucleotides read TGCGCCAGCAGCCTTCTAGCGGGAGTCCGGACAGATACGCAGTATTTT. It is translated as CASSLLAGVRTDTQYF. The V gene is TRBV4-1, the J gene TRBJ2-3, with TRBD2 identical over 10 bases. The germline V gene has CDR1 MGHRA and CDR2 YSYEKL. The CDR3 spans 16 residues. The V segment lost 4 bases and the J segment 3 bases; nucleotides outside the gene matches: 7.

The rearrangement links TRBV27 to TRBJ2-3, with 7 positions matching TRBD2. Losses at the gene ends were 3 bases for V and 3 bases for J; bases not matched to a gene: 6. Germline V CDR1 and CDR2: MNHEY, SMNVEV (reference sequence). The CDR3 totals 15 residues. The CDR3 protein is CASSLRNGGTDTQYF. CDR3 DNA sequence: TGTGCCAGCAGTTTGAGGAACGGGGGGACAGATACGCAGTATTTT.

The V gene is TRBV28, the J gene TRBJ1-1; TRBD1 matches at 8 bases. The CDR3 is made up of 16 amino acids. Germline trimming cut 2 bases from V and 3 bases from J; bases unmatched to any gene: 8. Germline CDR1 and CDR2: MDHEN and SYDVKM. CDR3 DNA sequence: TGTGCCAGCAGTTTAGGTGTCGGACAGGGCCACACTGAAGCTTTCTTT. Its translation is CASSLGVGQGHTEAFF.